This TCR beta chain was profiled in a study of shared clonotypes between healthy human individuals. Details on this clone: Its antigen is as yet unknown.

Sequenced by immunoSEQ multiplex PCR; TCRdb stores in-frame clones only, minus some. The profile shows millions of clones, about 95% of them singletons. Study-level results: Estimated richness values were generally larger in naive subsets than in memory subsets. Some naive CD4 clonotypes, roughly 4.5%, turned up in common across four donors.

As defined, naive CD8 cells were CD45RO-negative and positively selected for CCR7, with terminally differentiated effector memory CD45RA+ cells excluded. The germline V gene encodes CDR1 MNHEY and CDR2 SMNVEV (reference sequence). The CDR3 runs 15 residues. V lost 5 bases and J 6 bases, leaving 14 bases between the germline ends. This TCR came from a man aged 18 to 30 in good health. Input material: naive CD8+ T cells sorted from blood. The chain combines TRBV27 with TRBJ1-6, with D uncertain. The CDR3 coding sequence is TGTGCCAGCAGTCCGCCCGGTCCTCTTAATTCACCCCTCCACTTT. This codes for CASSPPGPLNSPLHF.